The sequence of this T cell receptor (beta chain) was determined in a study of T cells in Graves' hyperthyroidism and ophthalmopathy. Researchers amplified the TCR beta CDR3 regions from RNA transcripts. During a first-round RT-PCR of the TCR CDR3, the HTBI primer set was used. MiXCR, applied by TCRdb to the multiplex PCR reads, yields one record per CDR3 protein. This table holds about 300,000 distinct CDR3 sequences, roughly 19% found once. The table lists this clonotype with many counts. Material for sequencing was blood. This clonotype originated in a middle-aged man with Graves' ophthalmopathy.

The CDR3 DNA sequence: TGTGCCAGCAGCCAAGACAGGGGCGCGGGTCAGCCCCAGCATTTT. Protein sequence: CASSQDRGAGQPQHF. This chain connects TRBV3-1 to TRBJ1-5; tentative D call: TRBD1 (6 bases). V gave up 0 bases and J gave up 6 bases, with 12 bases separating them. The germline V gene encodes CDR1 LGHDT and CDR2 YNNKEL (reference sequence). This CDR3 comprises 15 residues.